These 24 T cell receptor beta chains were all obtained from the same sample, sequenced in a study of vaccination effects on CD4 cells after COVID-19. Method: immunoSEQ multiplex PCR; TCRdb's copy keeps in-frame clones and lacks some. This table has roughly 52,000 clones, more than 60% appearing once. Pools of viral peptides were used by the ViraFEST assay to expand antigen-specific CD4+ T cells ahead of sequencing. Culture lasted 10 days before CD4+ T cell isolation. Nobody among the vaccine recipients had prior SARS-CoV-2 infection (nucleocapsid antibodies were negative). These TCRs' antigens remain unknown. The sequences come from CD4+ T cells from PBMCs cultured with SARS-CoV-2 spike peptides, collected before COVID-19 vaccination. These receptors were taken from a human donor who received a COVID-19 vaccine.

The chain joins TRBV5-1 to TRBJ2-1; TRBD1 matches at 7 bases. The CDR3 is made up of 15 amino acids. V lost 0 bases, J lost 5 bases, and 5 bases stayed unmatched. Germline CDR1 and CDR2: SGHRS and YFSETQ. CDR3 sequence: CASSLAGTAHNEQFF. The CDR3 coding sequence is TGCGCCAGCAGCTTGGCTGGGACAGCCCACAATGAGCAGTTCTTC.

This clone was recorded a few times. J is TRBJ2-1 and V is TRBV5-1; a possible D gene is TRBD2 (5 bases). V shed 0 bases and J shed 6 bases, with 10 bases lying between them. CDR1 is SGHRS and CDR2 is YFSETQ in the germline V gene. The CDR3 length is 14 residues. Here the CDR3 reads CASSLAPEGNEQFF. The CDR3 coding sequence is TGCGCCAGCAGCTTGGCCCCAGAGGGCAATGAGCAGTTCTTC. Variable domain in full (rest from reference TRBV5-1 and TRBJ2-1): KAGVTQTPRYLIKTRGQQVTLSCSPISGHRSVSWYQQTPGQGLQFLFEYFSETQRNKGNFPGRFSGRQFSNSRSEMNVSTLELGDSALYLCASSLAPEGNEQFFGPGTRLTVL.

This clone was recorded a few times. V and J are TRBV29-1 and TRBJ1-2, with 7 bases aligning to TRBD1. CDR3 size: 15 residues. Germline CDR1 SQVTM, CDR2 ANQGSEA. Trimming took 6 bases from V and 1 from J; bases not matched to a gene: 11. CDR3 bases: TGCAGCGTGAAAAGCTCATACAGGGGTAACTATGGCTACACCTTC. It codes for CSVKSSYRGNYGYTF.

This chain joins TRBV5-1 and TRBJ2-1, with TRBD1 matching 12 bases. Germline CDR1 SGHRS, CDR2 YFSETQ. The CDR3 has 17 residues. V lost 4 bases, J lost 7 bases, and 12 bases stayed unmatched. The CDR3 loop reads CASSIGTGGSSGNEQFF. The CDR3 DNA reads as TGCGCCAGCAGCATCGGGACAGGGGGCTCCAGCGGTAATGAGCAGTTCTTC.

The chain has TRBV6-4 and TRBJ1-1; D possibly corresponds to TRBD1 (6 bases). Germline assignment: CDR1 MRHNA and CDR2 SNTAGT. The CDR3 loop spans 14 amino acids. V was trimmed by 6 bases and J by 5 bases, leaving 16 bases between them. CDR3 coding DNA: TGTGCCAGCAGCCCCGGGGGGGCCGGAACTGAAGCTTTCTTT. Protein sequence: CASSPGGAGTEAFF.

There are a few counts of this clone. This chain connects TRBV7-2 to TRBJ2-2; 11 nucleotides align to TRBD1. The ends lost 1 base at V and 4 bases at J; junction bases unmatched: 2. The CDR3 sequence is 16 residues long. CDR1 SGHTA and CDR2 FQGNSA come from the germline V gene. The CDR3, as DNA: TGTGCCAGCAGCTTAGTTGGGACAGGGGGCACCGGGGAGCTGTTTTTT. This codes for CASSLVGTGGTGELFF.

The rearrangement links TRBV6-5 to TRBJ1-6, with 7 bases fitting TRBD1. The junction had 4 bases not matched to a gene; V was cut back by 4 bases and J by 7 bases. The V gene's germline CDR1 is MNHEY and CDR2 SVGAGI. This CDR3 contains 14 residues. The CDR3 sequence: CASSSGTENSPLHF. The CDR3 DNA sequence: TGTGCCAGCAGTTCCGGGACAGAGAATTCACCCCTCCACTTT.

This clone was observed a single time. CDR3 loop: CASSLGGQGRNNEQFF. The CDR3 DNA is TGTGCCAGCAGCCTCGGAGGACAGGGGCGGAACAATGAGCAGTTCTTC. The chain carries TRBV4-2 and TRBJ2-1, with 9 bases fitting TRBD1. Trimming removed 4 bases from V and 5 bases from J; junction bases left unmatched: 9. The CDR3 spans 16 residues. Germline CDR1 LGHNA, CDR2 YNFKEQ.

J is TRBJ1-4 and V is TRBV4-3, with D possibly TRBD1 on 6 matching bases. The CDR3 sequence is 17 residues long. Germline values: CDR1 LGHNA, CDR2 YSLEER. V gave up 0 bases and J gave up 4 bases, with 15 bases separating them. The CDR3 loop is CASSQDSIQGYNEKLFF. The CDR3 DNA reads as TGCGCCAGCAGCCAAGATTCCATACAGGGATATAATGAAAAACTGTTTTTT.

The CDR3 nucleotides are TGTGCCAGCAGTAAGATTGGACACGATAACTATGGCTACACCTTC. This encodes CASSKIGHDNYGYTF. The rearrangement uses TRBV6-5 and TRBJ1-2, with D possibly matching TRBD1 (5 bases). CDR3 size: 15 residues. Germline V lookup: CDR1 MNHEY, CDR2 SVGAGI. The V end lost 5 bases, the J end lost 1 base, and 14 bases lay between the germline ends.

V and J are TRBV10-3 and TRBJ1-3; perhaps TRBD1 as D (5 bases). The CDR3 is 14 amino acids. Trimming removed 2 bases at V and 11 bases at J, with 16 bases between. Germline assignment: CDR1 ENHRY and CDR2 SYGVKD. The CDR3 DNA follows: TGTGCCATCAGTGAGGACACCGCAGGGAGCTCCATATATTTT. Its translation: CAISEDTAGSSIYF.

This chain uses TRBV3-1 (or the pseudogene TRBV3-2) with TRBJ1-2; TRBD1 might be the D (5 bases). V lost 0 bases and J lost 3, with 14 bases in between. The germline CDR1 and CDR2 sequences are LGHDT and YNNKEL (reference sequence). CDR3 length equals 16 residues. CDR3 nucleotides: TGTGCCAGCAGCCAAGATAGTCGACAGAACCACTATGGCTACACCTTC. Amino acid sequence: CASSQDSRQNHYGYTF.

The V call is TRBV5-1, the J call TRBJ1-1; 11 bases fit TRBD1. Germline V gene data show CDR1 as SGHRS and CDR2 as YFSETQ. Germline trimming cut 4 bases from V and 3 bases from J; bases unmatched to any gene: 8. This CDR3 is 16 amino acids long. The CDR3 reads CASSLGQGAIDTEAFF. The DNA of the CDR3 is TGCGCCAGCAGCCTAGGACAGGGGGCTATAGACACTGAAGCTTTCTTT.

This clone was seen only a few times. This chain's CDR3 is CASSFAAGVAHGYTF. Here the CDR3 DNA reads TGTGCCAGCAGTTTCGCCGCAGGGGTGGCGCATGGCTACACCTTC. V gene TRBV28 combines with J gene TRBJ1-2, with a possible D match to TRBD1 (6 bases). The CDR3 is 15 amino acids. The germline V and J ends were trimmed by 3 bases and 6 bases, with 17 bases remaining between them. Per the germline V gene, CDR1 is MDHEN and CDR2 is SYDVKM.

V is TRBV5-4 and J is TRBJ2-2, with D perhaps TRBD1 (5 bases). Trimming removed 5 bases at V and 7 bases at J, with 15 bases between. The CDR3 runs to 14 residues. Per the germline V gene, CDR1 is SGHNT and CDR2 is YYREEE (reference sequence). DNA of the CDR3: TGTGCCAGCAGTCACACCCAGGGCGGCGGGGAGCTGTTTTTT. This translates into CASSHTQGGGELFF.

This clone was seen once. V and J are TRBV7-2 and TRBJ1-1; TRBD1 is a possible D gene (5 bases). The V gene's germline CDR1 is SGHTA and CDR2 FQGNSA. The CDR3 sequence is 14 residues long. Trimming removed 5 bases from V and 11 bases from J, with 21 bases in between. The CDR3 protein is CASSPLGQGRFAFF. The DNA for the CDR3 is TGTGCCAGCAGCCCTCTTGGGCAGGGTCGATTTGCTTTCTTT.

This clone has only a few counts. This sequence joins TRBV3-1 (or the pseudogene TRBV3-2) and TRBJ1-6, with TRBD1 matching over 9 bases. After removal of 1 base from V and 8 bases from J, the junction contained 3 bases not matched to a gene. The CDR3 extends over 15 amino acids. Per germline, CDR1 LGHDT and CDR2 YNNKEL (reference sequence). The CDR3 bases are TGTGCCAGCAGCCAAGGGGACAGGGATGATTCACCCCTCCACTTT. It specifies CASSQGDRDDSPLHF.

V and J are TRBV5-8 and TRBJ1-1; D may be TRBD1 (5 bases). Deletions cut 3 bases from V and 1 base from J, with 13 bases between. The germline CDR1 and CDR2 sequences are SGHTS and YDEGEE. The CDR3 runs 15 residues. CDR3 residues: CASSWRGVRNTEAFF. The CDR3 DNA reads TGTGCCAGCAGCTGGAGAGGGGTGAGGAACACTGAAGCTTTCTTT.

This clone was recorded a few times. The rearrangement uses TRBV20-1 and TRBJ1-5; the match to TRBD1 covers 8 bases. Germline V gene lookup returns CDR1 DFQATT and CDR2 SNEGSKA (reference sequence). V lost 3 bases to trimming and J lost 5 bases; unmatched junction nucleotides: 6. The CDR3 contains 14 residues. The DNA for the CDR3 is TGCAGTGCTAGTCCCCCGACAGGGGATCAGCCCCAGCATTTT. Its translation is CSASPPTGDQPQHF.

The chain is built from TRBV5-6 and TRBJ1-5; D is perhaps TRBD1 (6 bases). This CDR3 comprises 15 residues. Germline values: CDR1 SGHDT, CDR2 YYEEEE. The V end was cut by 0 bases, the J end by 3 bases, with 10 bases between. CDR3 DNA sequence: TGTGCCAGCAGCTTGGAGGGGGGAGTCAATCAGCCCCAGCATTTT. Amino acid sequence: CASSLEGGVNQPQHF. The entire variable domain, with the rest obtained from reference TRBV5-6 and TRBJ1-5, is as follows: DAGVTQSPTHLIKTRGQQVTLRCSPKSGHDTVSWYQQALGQGPQFIFQYYEEEERQRGNFPDRFSGHQFPNYSSELNVNALLLGDSALYLCASSLEGGVNQPQHFGDGTRLSIL.

V is TRBV12-2 and J is TRBJ2-7; the table's TRBD2 call for D was not verified on the DNA. TRBV12-2 is listed as a pseudogene. The CDR3 contains 15 residues. The CDR3 bases are TGTGCAAGTCGCCCCCCCGGGACTAACGAGTACGAGCAGTACTTC. As protein: CASRPPGTNEYEQYF.

V usage is TRBV19 and J usage is TRBJ1-2, with 8 bases identical to TRBD1. The CDR3 is made up of 16 amino acids. Germline assignment: CDR1 LNHDA and CDR2 SQIVND (reference sequence). V lost 2 bases to trimming and J lost 5 bases; unmatched junction nucleotides: 10. CDR3 nucleotide sequence: TGTGCCAGTAGTATATCGGGGACAGGAGTTCTATATGGCTACACCTTC. It specifies CASSISGTGVLYGYTF. The whole variable domain, remainder taken from reference TRBV19 and TRBJ1-2, is DGGITQSPKYLFRKEGQNVTLSCEQNLNHDAMYWYRQDPGQGLRLIYYSQIVNDFQKGDIAEGYSVSREKKESFPLTVTSAQKNPTAFYLCASSISGTGVLYGYTFGSGTRLTVV.

The J gene is TRBJ2-7, the V gene TRBV6-1; the D gene is possibly TRBD1 (5 bases). This CDR3 comprises 12 residues. The germline V gene has CDR1 MNHNS and CDR2 SASEGT. V lost 3 bases to trimming and J lost 9 bases, with 12 bases between them. Written as DNA, the CDR3 is TGTGCCAGCAGTGATTCCAGGGCTGTGCAGTACTTC. It yields the protein CASSDSRAVQYF.

The J gene is TRBJ1-1, the V gene TRBV2; D ambiguous. Trimming removed 4 bases from V and 4 bases from J, with 7 bases in between. CDR1 is SNHLY, CDR2 FYNNEI, per germline. The CDR3 spans 12 residues. The CDR3 DNA reads TGTGCCAGCAGTGTACCTTCCACTGAAGCTTTCTTT. It translates to CASSVPSTEAFF.